The rows below give T cell receptor beta chains drawn from one sample of a study of T cells after yellow fever vaccination. TCRdb itself ran the 5' RACE reads through MiXCR, one entry per CDR3 protein. The sample consists of approximately 240,000 distinct CDR3 sequences, around 3.5% of them appearing once. Specimen: PBMCs, collected 15 days after the yellow fever booster vaccination. These receptors were collected from a man aged 18 to 35 who received the YFV17D yellow fever vaccine. Both conserved end residues are part of each CDR3. A D gene is named only where the DNA matches it firmly. Size is stated for part of the rows, as once, few or many counts, or as a class when the clone is expanded.

j_call v_call clone_size d_call cdr3_nt cdr3_aa
TRBJ2-1 TRBV9 many TRBD2 TGTGCCAGCAGCGTAGAAGCGGGGGCTCCGAGCTCCTACAATGAGCAGTTCTTC CASSVEAGAPSSYNEQFF
TRBJ2-5 TRBV12-3/TRBV12-4 many NA TGTGCCAGCACCCAATGGGGAGGGGGTCCTAATCAAGAGACCCAGTACTTC CASTQWGGGPNQETQYF
TRBJ2-5 TRBV7-8 many NA TGTGCCAGCAGCTTAAGGGTAGGGGAGACCCAGTACTTC CASSLRVGETQYF
TRBJ1-2 TRBV9 many NA TGTGCCAGCAGGACCACGGCGGGGTCCGGAGGCTACACCTTC CASRTTAGSGGYTF
TRBJ2-1 TRBV24-1 many TRBD1 TGTGCCACCAGTGATCCCGGGACAGGGGGCCACAATGAGCAGTTCTTC CATSDPGTGGHNEQFF
TRBJ1-5 TRBV6-2/TRBV6-3 many NA TGTGCCAGCAGTTACCGCGTGGGGAGCGGTCGGCCCCAGCATTTT CASSYRVGSGRPQHF
TRBJ2-5 TRBV7-2 many NA TGTGCCAGCAGCCCTCCGGGGGGCGTACAAGAGACCCAGTACTTC CASSPPGGVQETQYF
TRBJ2-5 TRBV27 many NA TGTGCCAGTTCGTGGAGGCTACAAGAGACCCAGTACTTC CASSWRLQETQYF
TRBJ2-3 TRBV12-3/TRBV12-4 many NA TGTGCCAGCAGTTTGGGGCCCGCTCGGGGAGATACGCAGTATTTT CASSLGPARGDTQYF
TRBJ1-2 TRBV7-9 many NA TGTGCCAGCAGCCCCAGCGGAGGGTATTGGACCTATGGCTACACCTTC CASSPSGGYWTYGYTF
TRBJ2-5 TRBV20-1 many NA TGCAGTGCCCCCCCAGCATTTCGGGTTTCGGGAGAGACCCAGTACTTC CSAPPAFRVSGETQYF
TRBJ2-7 TRBV12-5 many NA TGTGCTAGTGGTCCTCCAGACCCTGAGAGCTCCTACGAGCAGTACTTC CASGPPDPESSYEQYF
TRBJ2-1 TRBV20-1 many TRBD1 TGCAGTGCTACGGACAGGGCCAATGAGCAGTTCTTC CSATDRANEQFF
TRBJ1-1 TRBV5-1 many NA TGCGCCAGCAGCATGCTCTGGACAGCGAACACTGAAGCTTTCTTT CASSMLWTANTEAFF
TRBJ1-1 TRBV25-1 many NA TGTGCCACCTCTTTCGGGGCATCCGAAGCTTTCTTT CATSFGASEAFF
TRBJ2-2 TRBV6-2/TRBV6-3 NA TRBD2 TGTGCCAGCAGCCCCGGGGTAGCGGGGGCCCGGGAGCTGTTTTTT CASSPGVAGARELFF
TRBJ1-3 TRBV4-2 many NA TGTGCCAGCAGCCAAGATCGGTTCCCCTCTGGAAACACCATATATTTT CASSQDRFPSGNTIYF
TRBJ2-3 TRBV12-5 many NA TGTGCTAGTGGGGGTAGCAGGGTTGATACGCAGTATTTT CASGGSRVDTQYF
TRBJ1-5 TRBV15 many NA TGTGCCACCAGCACGTACAACTATCAGCCCCAGCATTTT CATSTYNYQPQHF
TRBJ2-3 TRBV12-5 many NA TGTGCTAGTGGTTGGGCAACGACAGGACTGGCTGGCAGGGATACGCAGTATTTT CASGWATTGLAGRDTQYF
TRBJ1-1 TRBV28 many NA TGTGCCAGCAGTTTCCCCGGACAGAACACTGAAGCTTTCTTT CASSFPGQNTEAFF
TRBJ1-1 TRBV30 few NA TGTGCCTGGAGCGACTCAGGGAAGGACACTGAAGCTTTCTTT CAWSDSGKDTEAFF
TRBJ1-6 TRBV5-1 many NA TGCGCCAGCAGCAAGTTCGGGTGGGTTTCACCCCTCCACTTT CASSKFGWVSPLHF
TRBJ1-4 TRBV7-9 few TRBD1 TGTGCCAGCAGCCCCGGACAGGGGAGGGCTAATGAAAAACTGTTTTTT CASSPGQGRANEKLFF
TRBJ2-4 TRBV6-2/TRBV6-3 many TRBD1 TGTGCCAGCAGTTACGGAATTACAGGGGTGGCCAAAAACATTCAGTACTTC CASSYGITGVAKNIQYF
TRBJ2-5 TRBV20-1 many TRBD2 TGCAGTGCTAGAGATCCTGGGGGAGCGGGGGAGGGAACCCAGTACTTC CSARDPGGAGEGTQYF
TRBJ1-5 TRBV7-2 NA TRBD1 TGTGCCAGCAGCTCCCTAGGGGGCGTTCAGCCCCAGCATTTT CASSSLGGVQPQHF
TRBJ1-1 TRBV11-2 many NA TGTGCCAGCAGCTTCGGTAGAGAAGCTTTCTTT CASSFGREAFF
TRBJ2-1 TRBV20-1 many TRBD2 TGCAGTGCTAATCTGGCGGGGGACCAATACAATGAGCAGTTCTTC CSANLAGDQYNEQFF
TRBJ2-2 TRBV3-1 many NA TGTGCCAGCAGCCAAGGCTCGTCCACCGGGGAGCTGTTTTTT CASSQGSSTGELFF
TRBJ2-2 TRBV4-2 many NA TGTGCCAGCAGCCAAGTCGGGGGGCGCACCGGGGAGCTGTTTTTT CASSQVGGRTGELFF
TRBJ1-5 TRBV10-1 many NA TGCGCCAGCAATTCGAGGCCCCCCGAAGGCAATCAGCCCCAGCATTTT CASNSRPPEGNQPQHF
TRBJ2-2 TRBV6-5 few TRBD2 TGTGCCAGCAGTTACTTCAGCGGGGCGGACACCGGGGAGCTGTTTTTT CASSYFSGADTGELFF